One sample yielded the 14 T cell receptor beta chains listed below, sequenced in a study of shared clonotypes between healthy human individuals. Using immunoSEQ multiplex PCR, the repertoire was profiled, and TCRdb retains in-frame clones only, with some absent. The data show 2 million to 2.5 million clones, with approximately 95% seen just once and 0.1% to 0.15% held by the top ten. The sample was naive CD4+ T cells sorted from blood. Subset specified: CD45RA+ positively selected. The receptors originated from a man between 18 and 35 years old in good health.

The table lists this clone with a count of one. V usage is TRBV14 and J usage is TRBJ1-2, with D unclear. V lost 4 bases and J lost 1, with 10 bases in between. Looked up from germline, CDR1 is SGHDN and CDR2 is FVKESK. The CDR3 is 14 residues long. The CDR3 region is CASSPIRSNYGYTF. CDR3 bases: TGTGCCAGCAGCCCCATACGAAGTAACTATGGCTACACCTTC. Complete variable domain (other parts from reference TRBV14 and TRBJ1-2): EAGVTQFPSHSVIEKGQTVTLRCDPISGHDNLYWYRRVMGKEIKFLLHFVKESKQDESGMPNNRFLAERTGGTYSTLKVQPAELEDSGVYFCASSPIRSNYGYTFGSGTRLTVV.

V and J are TRBV5-1 and TRBJ2-1; 7 nucleotides line up with TRBD2. The CDR3 contains 14 residues. In germline, CDR1 is SGHRS, CDR2 YFSETQ. J gave up 3 bases and V 2 bases, and 2 bases lay outside the gene matches. CDR3 region: CASSFASGYNEQFF. The CDR3 nucleotides read TGCGCCAGCAGCTTTGCTAGCGGCTACAATGAGCAGTTCTTC.

This chain connects TRBV27 to TRBJ1-2; TRBD1 matches at 8 bases. This CDR3 is built from 13 residues. The V and J ends lost 8 bases and 4 bases, in that order; junction bases with no gene match: 6. Germline V gene sequence: CDR1 MNHEY, CDR2 SMNVEV (reference sequence). CDR3 DNA: TGTGCCAGCGGCTGGACAGGGCCCTATGGCTACACCTTC. Protein sequence: CASGWTGPYGYTF.

Notes on this clone: The junction differs from germline at one of its ends, possibly a read error. The genes are TRBV7-7 and TRBJ2-2; tentatively, D is TRBD2 (6 bases). This CDR3 has 14 residues. Germline CDR1 is SSHAT and CDR2 is FNYEAQ (reference sequence). The CDR3: CASSSTGGTGELFF. CDR3 nucleotides: TGTGCTAGCAGCAGTACCGGGGGCACCGGGGAGCTGTTTTTT.

This chain links TRBV7-3 with TRBJ2-3; no clear D. Trimming left V 2 bases short and J 4 bases short, with 7 bases between. Germline assignment: CDR1 SGHTA and CDR2 FQGTGA. The CDR3 is 13 residues long. The CDR3 sequence: CASSLDSADTQYF. The CDR3 DNA sequence: TGTGCCAGCAGCTTAGACTCGGCAGATACGCAGTATTTT.

The chain carries TRBV7-9 and TRBJ1-4; D is uncertain. From germline, CDR1 is SEHNR and CDR2 FQNEAQ (reference sequence). The CDR3 is 15 amino acids. Trimming took 5 bases from V and 3 from J, leaving 13 bases between them. CDR3 DNA sequence: TGTGCCAGCAGCCCCTCGGTAGGGTCTAATGAAAAACTGTTTTTT. As protein: CASSPSVGSNEKLFF.

In regard to this clone: A much larger clonotype is one base distant, so this may be a read error. The J gene is TRBJ2-7, the V gene TRBV6-5; D is unresolved. V was cut by 6 bases and J by 0 bases, with 6 bases left in between. CDR3 length: 12 residues. Germline V gene lookup returns CDR1 MNHEY and CDR2 SVGAGI. The CDR3 nucleotides read TGTGCCAGCAGCCCGAGCTCCTACGAGCAGTACTTC. Translation gives CASSPSSYEQYF.

The J gene is TRBJ2-7, the V gene TRBV6-5; D gene unclear. From germline, CDR1 is MNHEY and CDR2 SVGAGI. V lost 9 bases, J lost 3 bases, and 21 bases lay in between. CDR3 length: 15 residues. CDR3 DNA: TGTGCCAGTTCCCCTTACAGTGGAGTCGTCTACGAGCAGTACTTC. The encoded protein is CASSPYSGVVYEQYF.

V and J are TRBV10-2 and TRBJ1-1; D possibly corresponds to TRBD1 (5 bases). The germline gives CDR1 WSHSY, CDR2 SAAADI. This CDR3 spans 17 amino acids. V dropped 8 bases and J dropped 3 bases, with 25 bases sitting between them. CDR3 residues: CASSSPVTGPPHTEAFF. Written as DNA, the CDR3 is TGCGCCAGCTCGTCGCCGGTTACAGGTCCCCCCCACACTGAAGCTTTCTTT.

The chain joins TRBV10-3 to TRBJ2-2; no definite D call. The CDR3 is 16 amino acids. Deletions cut 6 bases from V and 0 bases from J, with 14 bases between. In germline, CDR1 is ENHRY, CDR2 SYGVKD. CDR3 sequence: CAISLQKIANTGELFF. Written as DNA, the CDR3 is TGTGCCATCAGCCTACAGAAAATCGCGAACACCGGGGAGCTGTTTTTT.

As concerns this clone: This sample also contains other DNA sequences that code for the same CDR3. V is TRBV28 and J is TRBJ1-1; D ambiguous. Germline V lookup: CDR1 MDHEN, CDR2 SYDVKM. The CDR3 has 11 amino acids. V lost 7 bases and J lost 1, with 4 bases in between. The CDR3 loop reads CASIGNTEAFF. The CDR3 DNA sequence: TGTGCCAGCATTGGGAACACTGAAGCTTTCTTT.

The chain carries TRBV7-3 and TRBJ2-7; D possibly matches TRBD1 or TRBD2 (5 bases each). The CDR3 is 13 amino acids. Germline V CDR1 and CDR2: SGHTA, FQGTGA. The V end lost 2 bases, the J end lost 5 bases, and 10 bases lay between the germline ends. CDR3 loop: CASSLSRDHEQYF. The CDR3 coding sequence is TGTGCCAGCAGCTTATCGAGGGACCACGAGCAGTACTTC.

A remark on this clone: Other DNA sequences within the sample encode an identical CDR3. The J gene is TRBJ2-5, the V gene TRBV27; TRBD1 matches at 7 bases. The CDR3 spans 13 residues. The J segment lost 2 bases and the V segment lost 6 bases, leaving 3 bases of the junction unmatched. Germline values: CDR1 MNHEY, CDR2 SMNVEV (reference sequence). The CDR3 sequence: CASRRTGQETQYF. CDR3 DNA sequence: TGTGCCAGCAGACGGACAGGTCAAGAGACCCAGTACTTC.

The CDR3 DNA reads TGTGCCAGCTCCCTTAAGGGGACTTACACAGATACGCAGTATTTT. This encodes CASSLKGTYTDTQYF. This rearrangement joins TRBV7-8 to TRBJ2-3, with D maybe TRBD2 (6 bases). Deletions cut 8 bases from V and 2 bases from J, with 17 bases between. The CDR3 is made up of 15 amino acids. CDR1 is SGHVS, CDR2 FQNEAQ, per germline.